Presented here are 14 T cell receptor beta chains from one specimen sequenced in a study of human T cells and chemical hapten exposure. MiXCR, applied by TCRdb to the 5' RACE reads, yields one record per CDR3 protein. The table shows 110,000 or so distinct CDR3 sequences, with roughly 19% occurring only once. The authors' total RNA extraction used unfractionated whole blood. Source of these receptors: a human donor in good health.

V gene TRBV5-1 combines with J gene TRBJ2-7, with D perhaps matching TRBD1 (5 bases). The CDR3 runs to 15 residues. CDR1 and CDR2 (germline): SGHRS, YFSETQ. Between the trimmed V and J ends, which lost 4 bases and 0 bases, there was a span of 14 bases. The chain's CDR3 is CASSPDSVSSYEQYF. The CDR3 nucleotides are TGCGCCAGCAGCCCCGACAGCGTGAGCTCCTACGAGCAGTACTTC.

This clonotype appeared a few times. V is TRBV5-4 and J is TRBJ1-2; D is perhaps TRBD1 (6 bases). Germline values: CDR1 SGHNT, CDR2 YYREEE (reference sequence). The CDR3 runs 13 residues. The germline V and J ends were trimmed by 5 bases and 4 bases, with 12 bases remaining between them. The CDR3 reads CASRYRDLYGYTF. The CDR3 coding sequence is TGTGCCAGCAGGTACAGGGATCTCTATGGCTACACCTTC.

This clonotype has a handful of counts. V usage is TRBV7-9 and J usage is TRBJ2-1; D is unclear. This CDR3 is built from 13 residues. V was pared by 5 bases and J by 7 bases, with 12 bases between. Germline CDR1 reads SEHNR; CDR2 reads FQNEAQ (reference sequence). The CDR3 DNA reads TGTGCCAGCAGCCACACGTCGCGGAATGAGCAGTTCTTC. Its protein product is CASSHTSRNEQFF.

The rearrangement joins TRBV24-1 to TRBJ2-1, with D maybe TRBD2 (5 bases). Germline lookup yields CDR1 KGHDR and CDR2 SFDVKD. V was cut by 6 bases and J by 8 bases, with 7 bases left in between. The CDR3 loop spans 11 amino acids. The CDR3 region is CATSLGDEQFF. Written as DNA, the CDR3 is TGTGCCACCAGTCTCGGGGATGAGCAGTTCTTC.

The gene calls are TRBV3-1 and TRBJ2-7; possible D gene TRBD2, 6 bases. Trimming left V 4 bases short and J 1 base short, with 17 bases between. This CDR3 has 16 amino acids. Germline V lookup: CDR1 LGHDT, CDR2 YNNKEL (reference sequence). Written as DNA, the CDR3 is TGTGCCAGCAGCCCCGCGATGGGGGACTGGTCCTACGAGCAGTACTTC. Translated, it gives CASSPAMGDWSYEQYF.

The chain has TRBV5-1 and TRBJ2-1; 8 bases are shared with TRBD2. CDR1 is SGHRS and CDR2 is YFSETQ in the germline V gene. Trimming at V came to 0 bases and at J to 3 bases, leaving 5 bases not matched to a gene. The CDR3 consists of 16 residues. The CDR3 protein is CASSLVVAGGYNEQFF. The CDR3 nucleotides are TGCGCCAGCAGCTTGGTGGTTGCGGGAGGCTACAATGAGCAGTTCTTC.

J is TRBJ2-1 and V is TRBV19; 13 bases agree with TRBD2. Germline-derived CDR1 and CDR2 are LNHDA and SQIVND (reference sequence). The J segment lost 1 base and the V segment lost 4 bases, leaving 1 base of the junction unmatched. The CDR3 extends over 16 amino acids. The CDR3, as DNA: TGTGCCAGTAGTAGACTAGCGGGAGGTTCCTACAATGAGCAGTTCTTC. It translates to CASSRLAGGSYNEQFF.

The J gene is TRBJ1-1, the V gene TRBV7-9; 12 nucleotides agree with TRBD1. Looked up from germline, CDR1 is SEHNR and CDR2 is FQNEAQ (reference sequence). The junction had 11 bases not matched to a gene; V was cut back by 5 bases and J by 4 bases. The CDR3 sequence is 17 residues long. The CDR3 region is CASSPPRDRGPGTEAFF. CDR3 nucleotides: TGTGCCAGCAGCCCCCCCCGGGACAGGGGGCCGGGCACTGAAGCTTTCTTT.

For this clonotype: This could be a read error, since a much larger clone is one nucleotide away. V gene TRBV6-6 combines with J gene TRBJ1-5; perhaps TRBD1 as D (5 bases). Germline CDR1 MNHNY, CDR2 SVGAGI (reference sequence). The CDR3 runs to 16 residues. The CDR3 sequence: CASSFRQKGSNQPQRF. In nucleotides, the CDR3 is TGTGCCAGCAGTTTCCGACAGAAAGGGAGCAATCAGCCCCAGCGTTTT.

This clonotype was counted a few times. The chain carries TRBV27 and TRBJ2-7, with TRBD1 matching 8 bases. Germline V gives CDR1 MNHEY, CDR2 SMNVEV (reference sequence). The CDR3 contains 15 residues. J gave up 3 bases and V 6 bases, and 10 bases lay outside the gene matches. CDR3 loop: CASSWTGSLGYEQYF. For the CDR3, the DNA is TGTGCCAGCAGCTGGACAGGGAGTTTGGGCTACGAGCAGTACTTC.

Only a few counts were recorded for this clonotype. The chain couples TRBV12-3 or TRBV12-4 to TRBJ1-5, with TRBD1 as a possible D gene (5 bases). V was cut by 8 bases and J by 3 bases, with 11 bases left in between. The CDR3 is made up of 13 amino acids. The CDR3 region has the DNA TGTGCCAGCTGGGACGGAGTCAATCAGCCCCAGCATTTT. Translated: CASWDGVNQPQHF.

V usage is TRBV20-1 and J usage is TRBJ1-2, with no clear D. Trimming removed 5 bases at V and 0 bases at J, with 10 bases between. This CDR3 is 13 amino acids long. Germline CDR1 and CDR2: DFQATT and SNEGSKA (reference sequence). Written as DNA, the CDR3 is TGCAGTGCTCATAAAACGACTAACTATGGCTACACCTTC. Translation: CSAHKTTNYGYTF.

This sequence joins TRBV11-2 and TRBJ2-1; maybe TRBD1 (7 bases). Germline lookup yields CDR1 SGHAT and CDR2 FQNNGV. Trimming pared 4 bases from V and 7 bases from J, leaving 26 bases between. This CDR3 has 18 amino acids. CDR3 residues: CASSWGGATGVGGNEQFF. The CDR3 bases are TGTGCCAGCAGCTGGGGTGGAGCAACAGGGGTTGGGGGGAATGAGCAGTTCTTC.

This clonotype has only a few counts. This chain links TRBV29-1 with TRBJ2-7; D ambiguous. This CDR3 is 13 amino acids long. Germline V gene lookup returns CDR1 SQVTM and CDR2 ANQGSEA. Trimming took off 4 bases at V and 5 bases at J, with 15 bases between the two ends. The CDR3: CSVVAPNHHEQYF. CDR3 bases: TGCAGCGTTGTAGCTCCGAATCACCACGAGCAGTACTTC.